This is a list of T cell receptor beta chains from one sample in a study of control samples from healthy donors and cancer patients. The table came from immunoSEQ multiplex PCR; TCRdb's copy has only in-frame clones and leaves some out. Among around 100,000 clones listed, almost 90% were seen once. The sequenced sample consisted of blood. The receptor source for this set is a man in his thirties or forties in good health. Each CDR3 is given with its conserved first and last residue. D genes are given only for firm matches. The size of a clone is reported for some rows only, either as once, few or many, or as a class for expanded clones.

V	size	D	J	CDR3	DNA
TRBV19	once	-	TRBJ1-2	CATARDDQFNYGYTF	TGTGCCACCGCCCGGGATGACCAATTTAACTATGGCTACACCTTC
TRBV7-6	-	TRBD2	TRBJ2-3	CASSLRAPGGSFYGGDTQYF	TGTGCCAGCAGCCTCCGGGCCCCGGGCGGGAGCTTTTATGGAGGTGATACGCAGTATTTT
TRBV5-1	-	TRBD2	TRBJ2-5	CASSSPLAGSQETQYF	TGCGCCAGCAGCTCACCGTTAGCGGGAAGCCAAGAGACCCAGTACTTC
TRBV6-1	-	-	TRBJ2-1	CASSEASPYEQFF	TGTGCCAGCAGTGAGGCTAGCCCCTATGAGCAGTTCTTC
TRBV12-3/TRBV12-4	-	-	TRBJ2-6	CASIATGANVLTF	TGTGCCAGCATCGCTACTGGGGCCAACGTCCTGACTTTC
TRBV24-1	-	-	TRBJ2-1	CATSDRGLHNEQFF	TGTGCCACCAGTGACAGGGGACTACACAATGAGCAGTTCTTC
TRBV4-1	-	-	TRBJ1-5	CASSQEEEVNQPQHF	TGCGCCAGCAGCCAAGAGGAGGAGGTCAATCAGCCCCAGCATTTT
TRBV6-5	few	-	TRBJ2-7	CASSRSQGYEQYF	TGTGCCAGCAGTCGGTCACAGGGTTACGAGCAGTACTTC
TRBV7-3	-	TRBD2	TRBJ2-1	CADSAATSRRNLTLPYNEQFF	TGTGCCGATTCCGCGGCGACTAGCAGACGGAATCTGACTCTACCCTACAATGAGCAGTTCTTC
TRBV28	once	-	TRBJ2-7	CASSPSLGWRSATYEQYF	TGTGCCAGCAGTCCCTCCCTTGGTTGGCGGTCCGCTACCTACGAGCAGTACTTC
TRBV4-2	-	TRBD2	TRBJ2-5	CASSQGREEETQYF	TGTGCCAGCAGCCAAGGGCGGGAGGAGGAGACCCAGTACTTC
TRBV19	-	TRBD1	TRBJ2-3	CASRLGQGARTQYF	TGTGCCAGTAGATTGGGACAGGGGGCGCGGACGCAGTATTTT
TRBV3-1/TRBV3-2	-	-	TRBJ2-3	CASSQGDGTDTQYF	TGTGCCAGCAGCCAAGGGGACGGCACAGATACGCAGTATTTT
TRBV5-4	-	TRBD2	TRBJ2-7	CASSRAGLHAYEQYF	TGTGCCAGCAGCCGAGCGGGGCTCCACGCCTACGAGCAGTACTTC
TRBV7-9	-	-	TRBJ1-1	CASSLPGDGSEAFF	TGTGCCAGCAGCTTACCAGGGGACGGGTCTGAAGCTTTCTTT
TRBV10-3	-	-	TRBJ2-5	CAISESTALLETQYF	TGTGCCATCAGTGAGTCGACAGCTCTTCTAGAGACCCAGTACTTC
TRBV28	once	TRBD2	TRBJ2-1	CASSLGGSSYNEQFF	TGTGCCAGCAGTCTGGGGGGGAGCTCCTACAATGAGCAGTTCTTC
TRBV27	-	TRBD2	TRBJ2-1	CASTPGGPGSSYNEQFF	TGTGCCAGCACCCCGGGGGGGCCAGGAAGCTCCTACAATGAGCAGTTCTTC
TRBV6-5	-	-	TRBJ1-5	CASSYDRSDQPQHF	TGTGCCAGCAGTTACGACAGGAGCGATCAGCCCCAGCATTTT
TRBV18	-	TRBD2	TRBJ2-3	CASSPRGGGTSGYTDTQYF	TGTGCCAGCTCACCTCGAGGCGGGGGGACTAGCGGATACACAGATACGCAGTATTTT
TRBV2	-	TRBD2	TRBJ2-2	CASSEYSGREAGELFF	TGTGCCAGCAGTGAGTACAGCGGGAGAGAAGCCGGGGAGCTGTTTTTT
TRBV27	-	-	TRBJ1-1	CASSQFLSGETNTEAFF	TGTGCCAGCAGCCAATTTCTCTCGGGGGAGACAAACACTGAAGCTTTCTTT
TRBV6-2/TRBV6-3	-	TRBD2	TRBJ2-7	CASSYSVGVAGGYEQYF	TGTGCCAGCAGTTACTCGGTCGGAGTAGCGGGAGGCTACGAGCAGTACTTC
TRBV18	-	-	TRBJ2-7	CASSSERRQRTSYEQYF	TGTGCCAGCTCATCCGAGCGGAGACAGCGGACTTCCTACGAGCAGTACTTC
TRBV5-8	few	-	TRBJ2-1	CASSLGRDSSSYNEQFF	TGTGCCAGCAGCTTGGGGAGGGACAGCAGCTCCTACAATGAGCAGTTCTTC
TRBV2	few	-	TRBJ2-5	CASSAGRDAETQYF	TGTGCCAGCAGTGCTGGCAGGGATGCAGAGACCCAGTACTTC